The entry that follows covers one T cell receptor beta chain sequence. Its antigen remains unknown. The PCR had 60 Vbeta and 13 Jbeta primers. TCRdb keeps only in-frame clones here, not all; method: immunoSEQ multiplex PCR. The sample holds under 150,000 clones; over 75% are singletons and the top ten take around 2.5%. The data were obtained in a study of cytomegalovirus exposure and HLA in healthy donors. The germline V gene has CDR1 KGHSH and CDR2 LQKENI. The CDR3 has 16 residues. Germline trimming cut 3 bases from V and 1 base from J; bases unmatched to any gene: 8. General study findings and limits: TCR association rates varied by HLA locus in a later analysis, with DRB1 highest and HLA-C lowest. Later genetic work tied a missense DCLRE1C variant to beta-chain V and J trimming.

This receptor was taken from a male donor in good health and CMV-seronegative. The material sequenced was PBMCs. The chain uses TRBV18 and TRBJ1-1; TRBD1 agrees at 7 bases. CDR3: CASSPRLTGANTEAFF. DNA of the CDR3: TGTGCCAGCTCACCTCGTTTAACAGGGGCGAACACTGAAGCTTTCTTT.